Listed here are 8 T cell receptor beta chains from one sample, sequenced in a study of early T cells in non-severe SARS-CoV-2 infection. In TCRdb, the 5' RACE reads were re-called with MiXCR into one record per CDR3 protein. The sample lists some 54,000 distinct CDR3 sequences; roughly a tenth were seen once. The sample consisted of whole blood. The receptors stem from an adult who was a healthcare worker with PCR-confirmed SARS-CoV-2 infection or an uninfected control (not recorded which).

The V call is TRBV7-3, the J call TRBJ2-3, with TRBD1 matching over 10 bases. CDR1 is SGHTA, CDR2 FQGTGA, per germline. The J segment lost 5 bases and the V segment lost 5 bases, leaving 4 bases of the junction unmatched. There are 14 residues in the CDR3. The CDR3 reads CASSLDRGQDTQYF. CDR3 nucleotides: TGTGCCAGCAGCCTCGACAGGGGGCAAGATACGCAGTATTTT. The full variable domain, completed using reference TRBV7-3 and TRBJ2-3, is GAGVSQTPSNKVTEKGKYVELRCDPISGHTALYWYRQSLGQGPEFLIYFQGTGAADDSGLPNDRFFAVRPEGSVSTLKIQRTERGDSAVYLCASSLDRGQDTQYFGPGTRLTVL.

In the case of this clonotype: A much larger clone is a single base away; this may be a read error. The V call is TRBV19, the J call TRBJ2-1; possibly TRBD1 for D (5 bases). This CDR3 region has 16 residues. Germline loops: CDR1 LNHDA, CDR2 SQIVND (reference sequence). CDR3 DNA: TGTGCCAGTAGTATCGGCGGACAAGCCTCCTACAATGAGCAGATCTTC. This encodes CASSIGGQASYNEQIF. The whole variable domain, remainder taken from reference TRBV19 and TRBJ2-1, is DGGITQSPKYLFRKEGQNVTLSCEQNLNHDAMYWYRQDPGQGLRLIYYSQIVNDFQKGDIAEGYSVSREKKESFPLTVTSAQKNPTAFYLCASSIGGQASYNEQIFGPGTRLTVL.

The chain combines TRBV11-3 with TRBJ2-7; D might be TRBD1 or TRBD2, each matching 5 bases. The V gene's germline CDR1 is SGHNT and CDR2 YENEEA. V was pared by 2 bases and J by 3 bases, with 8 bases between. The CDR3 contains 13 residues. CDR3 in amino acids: CASSLLGDYEQYF. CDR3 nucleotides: TGTGCCAGCAGCTTATTGGGGGACTACGAGCAGTACTTC.

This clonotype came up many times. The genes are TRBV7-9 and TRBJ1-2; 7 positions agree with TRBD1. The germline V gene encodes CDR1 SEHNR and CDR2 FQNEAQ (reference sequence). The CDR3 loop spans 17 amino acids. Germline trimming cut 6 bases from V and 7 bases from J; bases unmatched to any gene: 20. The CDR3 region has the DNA TGTGCCAGCAGTCCCCAGAGACAGGGAGGCGGATATAGTGGCTACACCTTC. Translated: CASSPQRQGGGYSGYTF.

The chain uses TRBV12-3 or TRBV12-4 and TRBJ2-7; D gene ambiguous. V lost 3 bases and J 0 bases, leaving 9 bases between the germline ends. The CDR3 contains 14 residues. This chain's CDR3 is CASSFRLLSYEQYF. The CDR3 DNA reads TGTGCCAGCAGTTTCCGGCTACTCTCCTACGAGCAGTACTTC.

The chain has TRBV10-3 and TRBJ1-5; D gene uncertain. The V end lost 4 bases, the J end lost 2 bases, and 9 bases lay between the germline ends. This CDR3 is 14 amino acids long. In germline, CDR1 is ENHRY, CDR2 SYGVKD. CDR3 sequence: CAISARVRNQPQHF. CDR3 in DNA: TGTGCCATCAGTGCTCGGGTGCGCAATCAGCCCCAGCATTTT.

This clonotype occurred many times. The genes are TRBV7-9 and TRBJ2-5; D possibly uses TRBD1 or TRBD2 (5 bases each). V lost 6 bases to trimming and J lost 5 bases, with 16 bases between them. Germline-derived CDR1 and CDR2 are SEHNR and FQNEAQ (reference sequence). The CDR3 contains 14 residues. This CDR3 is CASSRMQGVETQYF. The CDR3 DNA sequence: TGTGCCAGCAGTCGCATGCAGGGAGTGGAGACCCAGTACTTC.

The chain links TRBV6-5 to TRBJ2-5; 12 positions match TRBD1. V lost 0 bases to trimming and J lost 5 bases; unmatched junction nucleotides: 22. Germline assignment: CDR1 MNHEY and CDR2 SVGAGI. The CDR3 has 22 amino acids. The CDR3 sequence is CASSYSGQGARKAGGNPETQYF. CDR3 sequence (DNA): TGTGCCAGCAGTTACTCGGGACAGGGGGCCCGAAAAGCGGGAGGGAACCCGGAGACCCAGTACTTC.